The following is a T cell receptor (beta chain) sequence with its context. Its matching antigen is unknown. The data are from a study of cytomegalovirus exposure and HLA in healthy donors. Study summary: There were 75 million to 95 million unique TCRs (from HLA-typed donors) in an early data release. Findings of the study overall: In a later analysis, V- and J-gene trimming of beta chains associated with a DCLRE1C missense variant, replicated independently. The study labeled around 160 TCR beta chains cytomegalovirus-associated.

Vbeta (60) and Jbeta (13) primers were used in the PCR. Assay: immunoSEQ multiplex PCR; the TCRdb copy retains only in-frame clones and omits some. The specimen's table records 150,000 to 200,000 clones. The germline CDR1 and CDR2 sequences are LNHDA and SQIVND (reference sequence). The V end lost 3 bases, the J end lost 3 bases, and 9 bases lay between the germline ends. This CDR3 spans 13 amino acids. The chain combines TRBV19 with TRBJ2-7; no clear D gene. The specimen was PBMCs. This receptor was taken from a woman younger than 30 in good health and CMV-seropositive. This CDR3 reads CASSMGRIYEQYF. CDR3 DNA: TGTGCCAGTAGTATGGGCAGGATCTACGAGCAGTACTTC.